One and the same sample provided the 8 T cell receptor beta chains below, sequenced in a study of cytomegalovirus exposure and HLA in healthy donors. The PCR had 60 Vbeta and 13 Jbeta primers. Using immunoSEQ multiplex PCR, the repertoire was profiled, and TCRdb retains in-frame clones only, with some absent. Altogether approximately 52,000 clones are present, approximately 80% being singletons, with the ten largest covering around 2.5%. Sequences were obtained from PBMCs. These receptors came from a female donor in good health and CMV-seronegative.

The chain combines TRBV2 with TRBJ1-5; D is ambiguous. The CDR3 spans 15 residues. Trimming took off 5 bases at V and 0 bases at J, with 11 bases between the two ends. The germline V gene encodes CDR1 SNHLY and CDR2 FYNNEI. CDR3 nucleotide sequence: TGTGCCAGCAGTACCACGGGGAATAGCAATCAGCCCCAGCATTTT. Translating it yields CASSTTGNSNQPQHF.

The chain carries TRBV5-1 and TRBJ2-5; a weak D match, TRBD2 (6 bases). This CDR3 region has 14 residues. Germline V gene lookup returns CDR1 SGHRS and CDR2 YFSETQ. The ends were cut back, 0 bases at V and 3 bases at J, with 9 bases in the middle. The CDR3 sequence: CASSLGGAEETQYF. The CDR3, as DNA: TGCGCCAGCAGCTTGGGCGGGGCCGAAGAGACCCAGTACTTC.

This clone was picked up a small number of times. The CDR3 DNA is TGTGCCAGCCACGGACGGGGAGCCGAGCAGTACTTC. Amino acid sequence: CASHGRGAEQYF. The chain uses TRBV2 and TRBJ2-7; a weak D match, TRBD2 (5 bases). Germline V CDR1 and CDR2: SNHLY, FYNNEI. This CDR3 comprises 12 residues. Trimming pared 8 bases from V and 6 bases from J, leaving 14 bases between.

The chain carries TRBV6-6 and TRBJ1-2; the D gene is possibly TRBD1 (5 bases). The V end was cut by 2 bases, the J end by 0 bases, with 10 bases between. Germline V gene data show CDR1 as MNHNY and CDR2 as SVGAGI (reference sequence). This CDR3 has 15 amino acids. The DNA of the CDR3 is TGTGCCAGCAGTTACGTAGCCAGGGCTAACTATGGCTACACCTTC. Amino acid sequence: CASSYVARANYGYTF.

The CDR3 is CASSLSGWPSTDTQYF. The CDR3 DNA sequence: TGTGCCAGCAGCTTGTCAGGGTGGCCTAGCACAGATACGCAGTATTTT. The rearrangement uses TRBV5-6 and TRBJ2-3; a weak D match, TRBD1 (5 bases). The CDR3 runs 16 residues. From germline, CDR1 is SGHDT and CDR2 YYEEEE. V lost 1 base to trimming and J lost 0 bases, with 12 bases between them. The full variable domain, in which reference TRBV5-6 and TRBJ2-3 provide the parts outside the CDR3, is DAGVTQSPTHLIKTRGQQVTLRCSPKSGHDTVSWYQQALGQGPQFIFQYYEEEERQRGNFPDRFSGHQFPNYSSELNVNALLLGDSALYLCASSLSGWPSTDTQYFGPGTRLTVL.

The V call is TRBV11-2, the J call TRBJ2-3; D not certain. Trimming removed 3 bases at V and 4 bases at J, with 8 bases between. CDR1 SGHAT and CDR2 FQNNGV come from the germline V gene. The CDR3 is made up of 13 amino acids. In DNA, the CDR3 is TGTGCCAGCAGCTTGACTCTCTCAGATACGCAGTATTTT. It encodes CASSLTLSDTQYF. The entire variable domain, with the rest obtained from reference TRBV11-2 and TRBJ2-3, is as follows: EAGVAQSPRYKIIEKRQSVAFWCNPISGHATLYWYQQILGQGPKLLIQFQNNGVVDDSQLPKDRFSAERLKGVDSTLKIQPAKLEDSAVYLCASSLTLSDTQYFGPGTRLTVL.

V gene TRBV19 combines with J gene TRBJ1-6; possible D gene TRBD1, 6 bases. V lost 10 bases and J lost 5, with 15 bases in between. Per germline, CDR1 LNHDA and CDR2 SQIVND (reference sequence). This CDR3 region has 14 residues. Written as DNA, the CDR3 is TGTGCCACCCGGGGAGCAGGGGATAATTCACCCCTCCACTTT. This gives the protein CATRGAGDNSPLHF.

This rearrangement joins TRBV2 to TRBJ2-7; 9 bases are a match to TRBD2. CDR3 length: 14 amino acids. The V gene's germline CDR1 is SNHLY and CDR2 FYNNEI. V shed 4 bases, J shed 2 bases, and the junction held 3 bases outside the gene matches. This chain's CDR3 is CASSVAGGPYEQYF. The CDR3 DNA follows: TGTGCCAGCAGTGTCGCGGGAGGGCCCTACGAGCAGTACTTC. Together with reference TRBV2 and TRBJ2-7, the CDR3 gives the full variable domain: EPEVTQTPSHQVTQMGQEVILRCVPISNHLYFYWYRQILGQKVEFLVSFYNNEISEKSEIFDDQFSVERPDGSNFTLKIRSTKLEDSAMYFCASSVAGGPYEQYFGPGTRLTVT.